The rows below give T cell receptor beta chains drawn from one sample of a study of OX40 agonist ivuxolimab in advanced cancers. Profiling relied on immunoSEQ multiplex PCR, and the TCRdb table lists in-frame clones only, not all of them. The data show nearly 11,000 clones, more than 75% seen once. The input for sequencing was CD4+ or CD8+ T cells sorted from blood, taken in a trial of the OX40 agonist ivuxolimab. These receptors were obtained from an adult with an advanced solid tumor such as melanoma, head and neck, liver or kidney cancer. Both conserved end residues are part of each CDR3. Each record gives: J gene, clone size, V gene, D gene, CDR3 DNA, CDR3 protein. D genes are given only for firm matches. Some rows mark clone size as missing; the rest say once, few, many or name a class of expanded clone.

>TRBJ2-1|.|TRBV10-3|TRBD1
TGTGCCATCAGTGGGGACAGGGGGAGTGAGCAGTTCTTC
CAISGDRGSEQFF
>TRBJ1-2|.|TRBV21-1|.
TGTGCCAGCAGCAGGGGGCGCCCTAATGGCTACACCTTC
CASSRGRPNGYTF
>TRBJ2-7|.|TRBV27|TRBD1
TGTGCCAGCAGTTCTGTAGGGACAGGGGGTTTCTACGAGCAGTACTTC
CASSSVGTGGFYEQYF
>TRBJ1-1|once|TRBV4-2|.
TGTGCCAGCAGCCAAGATCAGGGTTGGACTGAAGCTTTCTTT
CASSQDQGWTEAFF
>TRBJ2-3|.|TRBV7-2|TRBD2
TGTGCCAGCAGCCGAGGACCGGGAGGACTAGCGGATAGCACAGATACGCAGTATTTT
CASSRGPGGLADSTDTQYF
>TRBJ2-1|once|TRBV9|TRBD2
TGTGCCAGCAGCTACATAGCGGGAGGTAACTATGAGCAGTTCTTC
CASSYIAGGNYEQFF
>TRBJ2-1|.|TRBV5-4|TRBD2
TGTGCCAGCAGCTTGGTGGCGGGAGCGAACAATGAGCAGTTCTTC
CASSLVAGANNEQFF
>TRBJ2-1|.|TRBV28|TRBD2
TGTGCCAGCAGTCTCCGGACTAGCGGGAGCTGGGATGAGCAGTTCTTC
CASSLRTSGSWDEQFF
>TRBJ1-1|few|TRBV13|TRBD1
TGTGCCAGCAGGGACAGGGGATACACTGAAGCTTTCTTT
CASRDRGYTEAFF
>TRBJ1-2|.|TRBV28|TRBD1
TGTGCCAGCAGTTTAGCCGGGACAGGGGGTAGTGGCTACACCTTC
CASSLAGTGGSGYTF
>TRBJ2-1|.|TRBV7-9|.
TGTGCCAGCAGCTTACCGGGGGGCGATGAGCAGTTCTTC
CASSLPGGDEQFF
>TRBJ2-2|.|TRBV28|.
TGTGCCAGCAGTCTCTCAGGGAACACCGGGGAGCTGTTTTTT
CASSLSGNTGELFF
>TRBJ1-5|once|TRBV6-5|.
TGTGCCAGCAGTTATGGGGATGGTCAGCCCCAGCATTTT
CASSYGDGQPQHF
>TRBJ1-1|.|TRBV25-1|.
TGTGCCAGCAGTGAATATAGTCCGAACACTGAAGCTTTCTTT
CASSEYSPNTEAFF
>TRBJ1-1|.|TRBV18|TRBD1
TGTGCCAGCTCACCAAAGTTCGACAGGGACGGGGCTGAAGCTTTCTTT
CASSPKFDRDGAEAFF
>TRBJ2-1|.|TRBV4-1|.
TGCGCCAGCAGCCAGCTTACCGGGACACGAGCCTACAATGAGCAGTTCTTC
CASSQLTGTRAYNEQFF
>TRBJ1-5|once|TRBV28|TRBD1
TGTGCCAGCAGTTCCGGACAGGGGCGTCAGCCCCAGCATTTT
CASSSGQGRQPQHF
>TRBJ2-7|.|TRBV9|.
TGTGCCAGCAGCGACGACTTGCCCCCCTACGAGCAGTACTTC
CASSDDLPPYEQYF
>TRBJ1-5|.|TRBV28|.
TGTGCCAGCAGTCTAAGACAGCGATCTAATAGCAATCAGCCCCAGCATTTT
CASSLRQRSNSNQPQHF
>TRBJ2-7|.|TRBV28|TRBD1
TGTGCCAGCAGTTTTCCCGGGACAGGGATTAGCTACGAGCAGTACTTC
CASSFPGTGISYEQYF
>TRBJ1-1|few|TRBV28|.
TGTGCCAGCAGCCATGGAGGGCAGATTGAAGCTTTCTTT
CASSHGGQIEAFF
>TRBJ2-3|once|TRBV7-8|.
TGTGCCAGCAGCTTAGCAAGGGGCTATGGCACAGATACGCAGTATTTT
CASSLARGYGTDTQYF
>TRBJ1-6|.|TRBV7-3|TRBD1
TGTGCCAGCAGCCCACGAAGGGACAGCCCGATACTCTATAATTCACCCCTCCACTTT
CASSPRRDSPILYNSPLHF
>TRBJ2-3|few|TRBV28|.
TGTGCCAGCAGTCCATCAGACAGTGGCAGAGATACGCAGTATTTT
CASSPSDSGRDTQYF
>TRBJ2-3|.|TRBV2|TRBD2
TGTGCCAGCCGGACTAGCGGGCTCACAGATACGCAGTATTTT
CASRTSGLTDTQYF
>TRBJ2-1|.|TRBV11-2|.
TGTGCCAGCAGCTTAGAAGGGGCCTTATTTCACAATGAGCAGTTCTTC
CASSLEGALFHNEQFF
>TRBJ1-1|.|TRBV2|.
TGTGCCAGCAGTGACAGGAAGACTGAAGCTTTCTTT
CASSDRKTEAFF
>TRBJ2-1|once|TRBV11-2|TRBD2
TGTGCCAGCAGCTTAGCCGTTGGACTAGGGGTCAATGAGCAGTTCTTC
CASSLAVGLGVNEQFF
>TRBJ1-5|few|TRBV11-2|.
TGTGCCAGCAGCTTAGGAGGGCGCGGTGGTCAGCCCCAGCATTTT
CASSLGGRGGQPQHF
>TRBJ1-2|.|TRBV6-1|.
TGTGCCCCACAGGCGGTGTTATCTAACTATGGCTACACCTTC
CAPQAVLSNYGYTF
>TRBJ1-5|.|TRBV28|.
TGTGCCAGCAGTCCCACTCCCAACAGGGATTGGAGTCAGCCCCAGCATTTT
CASSPTPNRDWSQPQHF
>TRBJ2-3|.|TRBV29-1|TRBD2
TGCAGCGTTGACGGGACTAGCGGGAGGGCGGCAGATACGCAGTATTTT
CSVDGTSGRAADTQYF
>TRBJ1-1|.|TRBV28|.
TGTGCCAGCAGTCCTACTTCGGGCACTGAAGCTTTCTTT
CASSPTSGTEAFF
>TRBJ2-7|.|TRBV6-5|.
TGTGCCAGCAGTTACGCCGAGGAGGGCCACTACGAGCAGTACTTC
CASSYAEEGHYEQYF
>TRBJ2-2|.|TRBV7-9|.
TGTGCCAGCAGCTTAGGGCCGGGGGCCGGGGAGCTGTTTTTT
CASSLGPGAGELFF
>TRBJ2-7|.|TRBV5-6|.
TGTGCCAGCAGGTCACGCGGGTACCCCTACGAGCAGTACTTC
CASRSRGYPYEQYF
>TRBJ1-5|.|TRBV5-8|.
TGTGCCAGCAGCTTGGGGGGTCAGAGCAATCAGCCCCAGCATTTT
CASSLGGQSNQPQHF
>TRBJ2-3|.|TRBV6-4|TRBD2
TGTGCCAGCAGTGAACTAGCGGGAAATACGCAGTATTTT
CASSELAGNTQYF
>TRBJ2-1|.|TRBV5-1|.
TGCGCCAGCAGCTTCGGGGCCAATGAGCAGTTCTTC
CASSFGANEQFF
>TRBJ2-2|once|TRBV21-1|.
TGTGCCAGCAGCTCTAGACTAGGCAGTGGCGGGGAGCTGTTTTTT
CASSSRLGSGGELFF